The clone carrying this T cell receptor beta chain was detected once. This record belongs to a study of blood T cell repertoires in COVID-19. In the original analysis: Amplification of reference gene primers was used by the study to estimate nucleated cell counts. The protocol was immunoSEQ multiplex PCR, while the TCRdb copy is restricted to in-frame clones and leaves out a portion. Clone size and V and J calls were adopted from that table, with D and trimming inferred from the DNA. This repertoire shows some 80,000 clones, more than 75% found once; its top ten account for 8%. This TCR came from a man aged 80 or over with active or convalescent COVID-19. Sample: peripheral blood.

The CDR3 sequence: CASSSGQVGEKLFF. CDR3 sequence (DNA): TGTGCCAGCTCGTCGGGACAGGTCGGGGAAAAACTGTTTTTT. The gene calls are TRBV18 and TRBJ1-4, with TRBD1 matching over 8 bases. In germline, CDR1 is KGHSH, CDR2 LQKENI. This CDR3 region has 14 residues. The trim removed 6 bases at V and 8 bases at J, leaving 8 bases unmatched.